The 31 T cell receptor beta chains reported below all come from one sample, sequenced in a study of T cells in Graves' hyperthyroidism and ophthalmopathy. What was amplified from RNA transcripts were TCR beta CDR3 regions. HTBI primers drove first-round RT-PCR of the TCR CDR3. TCRdb reprocessed the multiplex PCR reads with MiXCR, giving one entry per CDR3 protein. The sample lists around 300,000 distinct CDR3 sequences; 14% were seen once. Sequencing was performed on blood. The receptors shown here come from a woman in her 30s with Graves' hyperthyroidism.

In this sample, this clonotype turned up a few times. The chain uses TRBV5-1 and TRBJ2-2; 8 bases map to TRBD2. The germline V gene has CDR1 SGHRS and CDR2 YFSETQ. V dropped 4 bases and J dropped 0; count of bases not matched to a gene: 5. The CDR3 runs to 16 residues. This chain's CDR3 is CASSHKTSANTGELFF. The CDR3 bases are TGCGCCAGCAGCCACAAGACTAGCGCGAACACCGGGGAGCTGTTTTTT.

This clonotype was counted ten times or more. The gene calls are TRBV7-2 and TRBJ2-5, with unresolved D. CDR1 is SGHTA, CDR2 FQGNSA, per germline. Trimming pared 3 bases from V and 1 base from J, leaving 12 bases between. The CDR3 extends over 15 amino acids. For the CDR3, the DNA is TGTGCCAGCAGCTTCATTAGTTTGGGCCAAGAGACCCAGTACTTC. It specifies CASSFISLGQETQYF.

In its sample, this clonotype was seen a few times. The J gene is TRBJ2-7, the V gene TRBV5-1; 9 bases are a match to TRBD2. The ends lost 6 bases at V and 5 bases at J; junction bases unmatched: 18. The CDR3 consists of 17 residues. Germline CDR1 reads SGHRS; CDR2 reads YFSETQ. CDR3 sequence: CASNYGSDLAGVDEQYF. DNA for the CDR3: TGCGCCAGCAACTACGGCTCGGATTTAGCGGGAGTGGACGAGCAGTACTTC.

This clonotype was recorded at least ten times. CDR3 residues: CASRSLSGELFF. In DNA form, the CDR3 reads TGTGCCAGCCGAAGTCTTAGCGGGGAGCTGTTTTTT. The rearrangement joins TRBV6-1 to TRBJ2-2; D is undetermined. CDR3 size: 12 residues. Germline V gene lookup returns CDR1 MNHNS and CDR2 SASEGT. The V end lost 8 bases, the J end lost 7 bases, and 11 bases lay between the germline ends.

This clonotype was counted only a few times. The chain joins TRBV11-2 to TRBJ2-3; TRBD2 agrees at 10 bases. The CDR3 length is 16 residues. The germline CDR1 and CDR2 sequences are SGHAT and FQNNGV. V dropped 0 bases and J dropped 4; count of bases not matched to a gene: 4. As DNA, the CDR3 is TGTGCCAGCAGCTTAGAGGCTAGCGGGAGTTCAGATACGCAGTATTTT. It codes for CASSLEASGSSDTQYF.

This clonotype has only a few counts. For the CDR3, the DNA is TGTGCCAGCAGCCAAGAAAGGACTCTAGCGGGAGGGCCCTCCTACGAGCAGTACTTC. It encodes CASSQERTLAGGPSYEQYF. The rearrangement links TRBV4-2 to TRBJ2-7; 12 bases are a match to TRBD2. With V trimmed by 0 bases and J by 0 bases, 9 bases remained unmatched. Per germline, CDR1 LGHNA and CDR2 YNFKEQ. The CDR3 has 19 residues.

This clonotype was picked up many times. This chain uses TRBV28 with TRBJ1-1; no firm D call. The V and J ends lost 2 bases and 1 base respectively, with 11 bases between them. CDR1 is MDHEN, CDR2 SYDVKM, per germline. The CDR3 length is 15 residues. In DNA form, the CDR3 reads TGTGCCAGCAGTTTAGGCAGATCGGGGAACACTGAAGCTTTCTTT. This codes for CASSLGRSGNTEAFF.

This clonotype has at least ten counts. The chain combines TRBV28 with TRBJ2-1; TRBD1 matches 9 bases. V lost 4 bases to trimming and J lost 6 bases; unmatched junction nucleotides: 4. Germline lookup yields CDR1 MDHEN and CDR2 SYDVKM. CDR3 length: 14 residues. CDR3 in amino acids: CASSSGDRANEQFF. CDR3 in DNA: TGTGCCAGCAGTTCCGGGGACAGGGCCAATGAGCAGTTCTTC. The variable domain in full, with the rest retrieved from reference TRBV28 and TRBJ2-1, is DVKVTQSSRYLVKRTGEKVFLECVQDMDHENMFWYRQDPGLGLRLIYFSYDVKMKEKGDIPEGYSVSREKKERFSLILESASTNQTSMYLCASSSGDRANEQFFGPGTRLTVL.

This clonotype was picked up a small number of times. The chain carries TRBV5-1 and TRBJ2-5, with D perhaps assigned TRBD1 or TRBD2 (5 bases each). CDR1 and CDR2 from the germline V gene are SGHRS and YFSETQ. There are 14 residues in the CDR3. The V gene lost 4 bases and the J gene lost 3 bases, with 13 bases spanning the gap. CDR3 sequence reads: CASSRDGMEETQYF. The CDR3 DNA sequence: TGCGCCAGCAGCCGGGACGGGATGGAAGAGACCCAGTACTTC.

Regarding this clonotype: One junction end disagrees with the germline gene, perhaps due to a read error. The chain recombines TRBV19 with TRBJ1-5, with unresolved D. Germline values: CDR1 LNHDA, CDR2 SQIVND (reference sequence). The CDR3 sequence is 12 residues long. The DNA of the CDR3 is TGTGCCAGTAGTATCCAATCGGGGAATGAGTATTTT. Translated: CASSIQSGNEYF. The full variable domain, in which reference TRBV19 and TRBJ1-5 provide the parts outside the CDR3, is DGGITQSPKYLFRKEGQNVTLSCEQNLNHDAMYWYRQDPGQGLRLIYYSQIVNDFQKGDIAEGYSVSREKKESFPLTVTSAQKNPTAFYLCASSIQSGNEYFGDGTRLSIL.

Notes on this clonotype: Since a much larger clone is just one base distant, this may be a read error. The chain combines TRBV10-3 with TRBJ2-7; D is tentatively TRBD1 or TRBD2 (5 bases each). The length of the CDR3 is 15 residues. In germline, CDR1 is ENHRY, CDR2 SYGVKD. The germline V and J ends were trimmed by 3 bases and 0 bases, with 12 bases remaining between them. The CDR3 spells CAISEAVGVSYEQYF. DNA of the CDR3: TGTGCCATCAGTGAAGCAGTGGGGGTCTCCTACGAGCAGTACTTC.

This clonotype was picked up many times. The chain links TRBV28 to TRBJ2-1; weak D call: TRBD2 (6 bases). The CDR3 sequence is 15 residues long. Germline V gene data show CDR1 as MDHEN and CDR2 as SYDVKM. The V and J ends lost 7 bases and 8 bases respectively, with 21 bases between them. In nucleotides, the CDR3 is TGTGCCAGCACCGATACGGGACTGTATAGTTATGAGCAGTTCTTC. Encoded protein: CASTDTGLYSYEQFF.

V gene TRBV20-1 combines with J gene TRBJ2-2; D perhaps matches TRBD2 (6 bases). CDR3 size: 15 residues. CDR1 and CDR2 (germline): DFQATT, SNEGSKA (reference sequence). V dropped 0 bases and J dropped 2 bases, with 10 bases sitting between them. The CDR3: CSARDGGRNTGELFF. The CDR3, as DNA: TGCAGTGCTAGAGATGGAGGGCGCAACACCGGGGAGCTGTTTTTT.

This clonotype was found a few times. The chain employs TRBV4-1 and TRBJ2-7; TRBD2 matches at 10 bases. With 3 bases clipped from V and 1 base from J, the junction kept 6 bases outside the gene matches. The CDR3 is 16 residues long. Germline CDR1 reads MGHRA; CDR2 reads YSYEKL. CDR3 loop: CASSHVGLAESYEQYF. CDR3 DNA: TGCGCCAGCAGCCATGTCGGACTAGCGGAATCCTACGAGCAGTACTTC.

This clonotype came up a few times. The rearrangement joins TRBV7-9 to TRBJ2-1, with D maybe TRBD2 (5 bases). CDR1 and CDR2 from the germline V gene are SEHNR and FQNEAQ (reference sequence). Trimming took off 5 bases at V and 0 bases at J, with 14 bases between the two ends. This CDR3 is built from 16 residues. The CDR3 loop reads CASSRKLVNSYNEQFF. DNA for the CDR3: TGTGCCAGCAGCAGAAAACTAGTAAACTCCTACAATGAGCAGTTCTTC.

This clonotype was counted ten times or more. The chain couples TRBV2 to TRBJ1-2, with 10 positions matching TRBD1. CDR1 and CDR2 from the germline V gene are SNHLY and FYNNEI. V was pared by 9 bases and J by 2 bases, with 3 bases of the junction left unmatched. The CDR3 consists of 13 residues. CDR3 in amino acids: CARTTGGNYGYTF. DNA for the CDR3: TGTGCCAGGACGACAGGGGGCAACTATGGCTACACCTTC.

Ten or more counts support this clonotype. V is TRBV12-3 or TRBV12-4 and J is TRBJ2-5, with 14 bases fitting TRBD2. Germline trimming cut 5 bases from V and 6 bases from J; bases unmatched to any gene: 8. The CDR3 extends over 16 amino acids. CDR3 protein: CASSPGTSGSRKTQYF. CDR3 DNA sequence: TGTGCCAGCAGTCCGGGGACTAGCGGGAGTAGAAAGACCCAGTACTTC.

This clonotype was counted ten times or more. V and J are TRBV12-3 or TRBV12-4 and TRBJ2-1; possible D gene TRBD2, 5 bases. V shed 3 bases and J shed 10 bases, with 16 bases lying between them. This CDR3 is 14 amino acids long. CDR3: CASSFPGYRLEQFF. DNA of the CDR3: TGTGCCAGCAGTTTTCCGGGGTATAGACTCGAGCAGTTCTTC.

Many counts were recorded for this clonotype. The chain uses TRBV28 and TRBJ2-3; D uncertain. The CDR3 length is 14 residues. Germline V CDR1 and CDR2: MDHEN, SYDVKM. Trimming pared 2 bases from V and 7 bases from J, leaving 13 bases between. The DNA of the CDR3 is TGTGCCAGCAGTTTACCCAGTCTTCTCAATACGCAGTATTTT. Residues: CASSLPSLLNTQYF.

This clonotype was counted many times. The chain joins TRBV27 to TRBJ2-1; maybe TRBD2 (6 bases). The CDR3 extends over 16 amino acids. The V end was cut by 7 bases, the J end by 3 bases, with 19 bases between. Germline-derived CDR1 and CDR2 are MNHEY and SMNVEV (reference sequence). CDR3 sequence: CASIRSSLGGYNEQFF. CDR3 nucleotide sequence: TGTGCCAGCATAAGATCCTCCCTGGGGGGCTACAATGAGCAGTTCTTC.

Many counts were recorded for this clonotype. The chain joins TRBV28 to TRBJ1-1, with TRBD1 matching over 7 bases. The ends lost 5 bases at V and 1 base at J; junction bases unmatched: 10. The CDR3 covers 16 residues. The germline V gene has CDR1 MDHEN and CDR2 SYDVKM. This CDR3 reads CASSQGGQTSNTEAFF. The CDR3 nucleotides read TGTGCCAGCAGTCAAGGGGGACAGACCTCGAACACTGAAGCTTTCTTT.

This clonotype was seen repeatedly, ten times or more. CDR3 residues: CSASGRAATDTQYF. In nucleotides, the CDR3 is TGCAGTGCTAGCGGGAGGGCCGCGACAGATACGCAGTATTTT. The chain combines TRBV20-1 with TRBJ2-3, with 8 positions matching TRBD2. The CDR3 contains 14 residues. The ends lost 3 bases at V and 3 bases at J; junction bases unmatched: 5. The V gene's germline CDR1 is DFQATT and CDR2 SNEGSKA (reference sequence).

This clonotype was found many times. The chain couples TRBV15 to TRBJ2-7; D not resolved. CDR1 is LNHNV, CDR2 YYDKDF, per germline (reference sequence). V lost 6 bases to trimming and J lost 0 bases, with 9 bases between them. The CDR3 spans 13 residues. CDR3 region: CATSRHSSYEQYF. The CDR3 bases are TGTGCCACCAGTCGCCATAGCTCCTACGAGCAGTACTTC.

This clonotype showed up just a few times. The V gene is TRBV19, the J gene TRBJ2-5; no clear D. This CDR3 has 13 residues. The germline V gene encodes CDR1 LNHDA and CDR2 SQIVND (reference sequence). V lost 1 base and J 5 bases, leaving 8 bases between the germline ends. The CDR3 bases are TGTGCCAGTAGTATAGGGCAAGCGGAGACCCAGTACTTC. This codes for CASSIGQAETQYF.

This clonotype was seen only a few times. This chain uses TRBV28 with TRBJ2-5, with TRBD1 as a possible D gene (7 bases). V was cut by 6 bases and J by 2 bases, with 13 bases left in between. Germline values: CDR1 MDHEN, CDR2 SYDVKM. The CDR3 spans 14 residues. The CDR3 coding sequence is TGTGCCAGCAGGGTGCGGGGACAGCAAGAGACCCAGTACTTC. This encodes CASRVRGQQETQYF.

The genes are TRBV25-1 and TRBJ1-3; D is unresolved. V was shortened by 6 bases and J by 0 bases, with 9 bases between the two germline ends. The CDR3 is 14 residues long. Germline assignment: CDR1 MGHDK and CDR2 SYGVNS. This CDR3 is CASSNSYSGNTIYF. The CDR3 region has the DNA TGTGCCAGCAGCAACAGCTACTCTGGAAACACCATATATTTT.

This clonotype was seen repeatedly, ten times or more. This chain connects TRBV12-3 or TRBV12-4 to TRBJ1-1; no reliable D call. The CDR3 totals 12 residues. The V and J ends lost 1 base and 11 bases respectively, with 11 bases between them. CDR3 sequence (DNA): TGTGCCAGCAGTTTAGGACGGGTTCAGGCTTTCTTT. Its translation: CASSLGRVQAFF.

Points on this clonotype: This sequence may be a read error, since a much larger clone differs from it by one base. As DNA, the CDR3 is TGTGCCAGCAGCCCGGGGGACGAAGCTTTCTTT. It is translated as CASSPGDEAFF. The chain recombines TRBV12-3 or TRBV12-4 with TRBJ1-1; D perhaps matches TRBD1 (5 bases). This CDR3 spans 11 amino acids. V was trimmed by 6 bases and J by 8 bases, leaving 10 bases between them.

This rearrangement joins TRBV19 to TRBJ2-5; D call uncertain. Trimming removed 0 bases at V and 6 bases at J, with 5 bases between. The CDR3 runs to 12 residues. Germline CDR1 and CDR2: LNHDA and SQIVND (reference sequence). The CDR3 spells CASSIDGKTQYF. Written as DNA, the CDR3 is TGTGCCAGTAGTATAGATGGAAAGACCCAGTACTTC. Based on the CDR3 plus reference TRBV19 and TRBJ2-5, the full variable domain is DGGITQSPKYLFRKEGQNVTLSCEQNLNHDAMYWYRQDPGQGLRLIYYSQIVNDFQKGDIAEGYSVSREKKESFPLTVTSAQKNPTAFYLCASSIDGKTQYFGPGTRLLVL.

The genes are TRBV11-2 and TRBJ2-5, with D perhaps given as TRBD1 or TRBD2 (5 bases each). Germline V gene sequence: CDR1 SGHAT, CDR2 FQNNGV. The CDR3 covers 16 residues. Trimming cost V 3 bases and J 2 bases, with 16 bases left between them. The CDR3 here is CASSFLVAGAQETQYF. CDR3 sequence (DNA): TGTGCCAGCAGCTTCCTGGTGGCCGGGGCACAAGAGACCCAGTACTTC.

This chain connects TRBV28 to TRBJ2-7, with 8 bases fitting TRBD1. V shed 8 bases and J 2 bases; nucleotides not matched to a gene: 8. Germline V gene lookup returns CDR1 MDHEN and CDR2 SYDVKM. CDR3 length: 14 residues. The CDR3 protein is CASDQGARPYEQYF. The CDR3, as DNA: TGTGCCAGCGACCAGGGGGCGAGGCCCTACGAGCAGTACTTC.